This T cell receptor beta chain was retrieved from a study of cytomegalovirus exposure and HLA in healthy donors. Study outcomes and limitations: Later on, an analysis tied under 20,000 TCR beta sequences to HLA alleles at 0.05 false discovery rate. TCR association rates varied by HLA locus in a later analysis, with DRB1 highest and HLA-C lowest. Some public TCRs appeared in many individuals, while most sequences were rare.

Germline V gene sequence: CDR1 SGHNT, CDR2 YENEEA. Trimming cost V 3 bases and J 8 bases, with 14 bases left between them. This CDR3 has 14 amino acids. 60 Vbeta and 13 Jbeta primers were used in PCR. Clones were read by immunoSEQ multiplex PCR, and TCRdb kept only the in-frame ones, dropping some. The data show under 110,000 clones, around 80% seen once. Turning to this clone: Its antigen is not identified.

What was sequenced was PBMCs. The TCR comes from a man aged 40-49 years in good health and CMV-seronegative. The rearrangement uses TRBV11-3 and TRBJ2-1, with D perhaps matching TRBD1 (6 bases). Written as DNA, the CDR3 is TGTGCCAGCAGCTTGCGAAGAACAGGGTATGAGCAGTTCTTC. Translated: CASSLRRTGYEQFF.